These 31 T cell receptor beta chains were all obtained from the same sample, sequenced in a study of long-term antiretroviral therapy in people with HIV (dated by TCRdb to 2021 to 2024). The immunoSEQ hsTCRB v3.0 assay was used at survey level resolution to sequence the TRB variable region. Sourced from immuneACCESS, this table was stored by TCRdb with only in-frame sequences that have V and J called. A share of the clones is absent; for the studies checked, an unresolved V gene accounts for under half, and the remainder has no known explanation. Here the sample has almost 35,000 clones; 90% to 95% occur a single time. The top ten hold less than 4% of the sample. Material: unsorted PBMCs, obtained around 5.5 years after starting antiretroviral therapy. These receptors all stem from a woman in her fifties or sixties with HIV.

The chain recombines TRBV15 with TRBJ1-4, with a possible D match to TRBD1 (5 bases). With 9 bases removed from V and 3 bases from J, the gap between germline ends came to 17 bases. Germline V CDR1 and CDR2: LNHNV, YYDKDF (reference sequence). CDR3 length: 15 amino acids. This CDR3 reads CATRDPGRANEKLFF. CDR3 sequence (DNA): TGTGCCACGAGGGACCCGGGGAGGGCTAATGAAAAACTGTTTTTT.

J is TRBJ1-2 and V is TRBV7-9, with 7 bases aligning to TRBD1. The length of the CDR3 is 14 residues. CDR1 is SEHNR and CDR2 is FQNEAQ in the germline V gene (reference sequence). Unmatched junction bases numbered 6, after V lost 4 bases and J lost 4 bases. CDR3 in amino acids: CASSSTGTAYGYTF. In DNA, the CDR3 is TGTGCCAGCAGCTCCACCGGGACAGCCTATGGCTACACCTTC.

V gene TRBV5-1 combines with J gene TRBJ2-5; D unresolved. V was trimmed by 1 base and J by 1 base, leaving 5 bases between them. The CDR3 is 13 residues long. Per germline, CDR1 SGHRS and CDR2 YFSETQ. The CDR3 sequence is CASSLSSQETQYF. DNA of the CDR3: TGCGCCAGCAGCTTGTCCAGCCAAGAGACCCAGTACTTC.

The chain is built from TRBV11-2 and TRBJ1-1; unclear D gene. The CDR3 is 14 residues long. With 3 bases removed from V and 1 base from J, the gap between germline ends came to 9 bases. Per germline, CDR1 SGHAT and CDR2 FQNNGV. CDR3 nucleotides: TGTGCCAGCAGCTTGGTGTTGGGGAACACTGAAGCTTTCTTT. Amino acid sequence: CASSLVLGNTEAFF.

This clone was observed once. Other DNA sequences from this sample encode an identical CDR3 as well. The rearrangement uses TRBV7-2 and TRBJ2-3; 7 bases are a match to TRBD2. This CDR3 spans 15 amino acids. Trimming cost V 5 bases and J 3 bases; bases outside gene matches: 8. Germline assignment: CDR1 SGHTA and CDR2 FQGNSA. CDR3: CASSLGRGGTDTQYF. In DNA, the CDR3 is TGTGCCAGCAGCCTGGGGAGGGGAGGGACAGATACGCAGTATTTT.

In DNA, the CDR3 is TGCGCCAGCAGCCTTTGGATCACAGATACGCAGTATTTT. Its translation is CASSLWITDTQYF. This rearrangement joins TRBV4-1 to TRBJ2-3; D gene ambiguous. This CDR3 comprises 13 residues. The V gene's germline CDR1 is MGHRA and CDR2 YSYEKL. The V gene lost 4 bases and the J gene lost 2 bases, with 7 bases spanning the gap.

The V call is TRBV19, the J call TRBJ1-1, with D perhaps matching TRBD1 (5 bases). The germline V and J ends were trimmed by 7 bases and 1 base, with 13 bases remaining between them. Germline V gene lookup returns CDR1 LNHDA and CDR2 SQIVND (reference sequence). This CDR3 contains 14 residues. The chain's CDR3 is CASKQRGSNTEAFF. CDR3 DNA: TGTGCCAGTAAGCAAAGGGGCTCGAACACTGAAGCTTTCTTT.

The chain employs TRBV5-1 and TRBJ2-2; a possible D gene is TRBD2 (7 bases). V was cut by 7 bases and J by 5 bases, with 18 bases left in between. The CDR3 runs to 15 residues. Germline V CDR1 and CDR2: SGHRS, YFSETQ. CDR3 protein: CASGTRGAETGELFF. CDR3 bases: TGCGCCAGCGGGACCCGGGGGGCTGAGACCGGGGAGCTGTTTTTT.

The chain combines TRBV7-2 with TRBJ2-7; TRBD2 might be the D (6 bases). Germline CDR1 SGHTA, CDR2 FQGNSA. V gave up 3 bases and J gave up 3 bases, with 15 bases separating them. The CDR3 contains 15 residues. This chain's CDR3 is CASSFPAGRRYEQYF. DNA of the CDR3: TGTGCCAGCAGCTTTCCAGCGGGCCGACGCTACGAGCAGTACTTC.

Written as DNA, the CDR3 is TGTGCCAGCAAAAACGGTAGGGAATCGAATCAGCCCCAGCATTTT. It translates to CASKNGRESNQPQHF. V is TRBV2 and J is TRBJ1-5; D remains unclear. Germline CDR1 reads SNHLY; CDR2 reads FYNNEI. This CDR3 is 15 amino acids long. V shed 7 bases and J shed 4 bases, with 17 bases lying between them.

This CDR3 is CASRRQTGGVTQYF. The DNA of the CDR3 is TGTGCCAGCAGAAGACAGACAGGGGGGGTAACCCAGTACTTC. J is TRBJ2-5 and V is TRBV6-5; 9 bases line up with TRBD1. CDR1 is MNHEY and CDR2 is SVGAGI in the germline V gene. V lost 6 bases and J lost 8; bases outside the gene matches: 10. This CDR3 contains 14 residues.

The chain links TRBV11-3 to TRBJ2-2; 15 nucleotides match TRBD2. Germline loops: CDR1 SGHNT, CDR2 YENEEA. V was pared by 5 bases and J by 0 bases, with 4 bases of the junction left unmatched. CDR3 length equals 18 residues. The CDR3 bases are TGTGCCAGCAGCACCGGACTAGCGGGGGGGGCGAACACCGGGGAGCTGTTTTTT. Its protein product is CASSTGLAGGANTGELFF. Filled out from reference TRBV11-3 and TRBJ2-2, the complete variable domain reads EAGVVQSPRYKIIEKKQPVAFWCNPISGHNTLYWYLQNLGQGPELLIRYENEEAVDDSQLPKDRFSAERLKGVDSTLKIQPAELGDSAVYLCASSTGLAGGANTGELFFGEGSRLTVL.

J is TRBJ1-5 and V is TRBV4-1; TRBD1 aligns across 7 bases. Germline V gives CDR1 MGHRA, CDR2 YSYEKL. The CDR3 sequence is 14 residues long. Germline trimming cut 5 bases from V and 5 bases from J; bases unmatched to any gene: 6. CDR3 coding DNA: TGCGCCAGCAGCGGTACAGGGGCCGATCAGCCCCAGCATTTT. It specifies CASSGTGADQPQHF.

This clone appeared a single time. The chain couples TRBV7-3 to TRBJ2-2; 9 bases match TRBD1. This CDR3 region has 15 residues. The germline gives CDR1 SGHTA, CDR2 FQGTGA. J lost 7 bases, V lost 6 bases, and 9 bases had no gene match. CDR3 sequence reads: CASSPTGQGSGELFF. The CDR3 DNA sequence: TGTGCCAGCAGTCCGACGGGACAGGGTAGCGGGGAGCTGTTTTTT.

This sequence joins TRBV11-2 and TRBJ1-1, with 8 bases fitting TRBD1. After removal of 5 bases from V and 1 base from J, the junction contained 3 bases not matched to a gene. Germline-derived CDR1 and CDR2 are SGHAT and FQNNGV. CDR3 length: 14 residues. This chain's CDR3 is CASSPGTGNTEAFF. Here the CDR3 DNA reads TGTGCCAGCAGCCCGGGGACAGGGAACACTGAAGCTTTCTTT.

The chain links TRBV11-2 to TRBJ1-1, with D possibly matching TRBD1 (5 bases). The CDR3 runs 14 residues. Germline V gene data show CDR1 as SGHAT and CDR2 as FQNNGV. V gave up 2 bases and J gave up 6 bases, with 13 bases separating them. The CDR3 sequence is CASSLQTGSSEAFF. The CDR3 DNA reads as TGTGCCAGCAGCTTACAAACAGGTTCCTCTGAAGCTTTCTTT.

The CDR3 region is CASSLRRGISEAFF. CDR3 in DNA: TGTGCCAGCAGCTTGCGTCGAGGCATTAGTGAAGCTTTCTTT. The chain has TRBV5-6 and TRBJ1-1; D remains ambiguous. Trimming took off 1 base at V and 7 bases at J, with 14 bases between the two ends. Germline V gives CDR1 SGHDT, CDR2 YYEEEE. The CDR3 contains 14 residues. The whole variable domain, filled in from reference TRBV5-6 and TRBJ1-1, reads DAGVTQSPTHLIKTRGQQVTLRCSPKSGHDTVSWYQQALGQGPQFIFQYYEEEERQRGNFPDRFSGHQFPNYSSELNVNALLLGDSALYLCASSLRRGISEAFFGQGTRLTVV.

V and J are TRBV18 and TRBJ1-1, with TRBD1 matching over 7 bases. The CDR3 length is 18 residues. Germline CDR1 KGHSH, CDR2 LQKENI. The V gene end was trimmed by 2 bases and the J gene end by 8 bases; junction bases not matched to a gene: 20. This CDR3 is CASSPRAPDTRGGLEAFF. The CDR3 DNA reads TGTGCCAGCTCACCAAGGGCCCCGGACACAAGAGGGGGCTTGGAAGCTTTCTTT.

The table lists this clone with a count of one. The chain combines TRBV7-9 with TRBJ2-7; 9 bases are a match to TRBD2. CDR1 SEHNR and CDR2 FQNEAQ come from the germline V gene (reference sequence). V gave up 7 bases and J gave up 6 bases; unmatched junction bases: 16. This CDR3 region has 16 residues. The CDR3 DNA follows: TGTGCCAGCAACTATATTAGAGCGGGGGGAATAATCGAGCAGTACTTC. Amino acid sequence: CASNYIRAGGIIEQYF.

The V and J genes are TRBV9 and TRBJ2-7; possibly TRBD2 for D (5 bases). The CDR3 loop spans 16 amino acids. Deletions cut 0 bases from V and 0 bases from J, with 13 bases between. CDR1 is SGDLS and CDR2 is YYNGEE in the germline V gene. The CDR3 DNA reads TGTGCCAGCAGCGTAGAGGCAGGAGGACTCTCCTACGAGCAGTACTTC. Translated, it gives CASSVEAGGLSYEQYF.

The J gene is TRBJ2-1, the V gene TRBV6-5; TRBD2 might be the D (7 bases). V shed 6 bases and J shed 9 bases, with 18 bases lying between them. Germline CDR1 reads MNHEY; CDR2 reads SVGAGI. This CDR3 comprises 14 residues. CDR3 DNA: TGTGCCAGCAGGAGGGGGGGCGCGTTATTTGAGCAGTTCTTC. Residues: CASRRGGALFEQFF.

The chain joins TRBV2 to TRBJ1-3, with TRBD1 as a possible D gene (5 bases). CDR3 length: 14 residues. With 3 bases removed from V and 3 bases from J, the gap between germline ends came to 9 bases. Germline CDR1 reads SNHLY; CDR2 reads FYNNEI. The CDR3 here is CASSDQGGGNTIYF. DNA for the CDR3: TGTGCCAGCAGTGACCAGGGAGGTGGAAACACCATATATTTT. Complete variable domain (other parts from reference TRBV2 and TRBJ1-3): EPEVTQTPSHQVTQMGQEVILRCVPISNHLYFYWYRQILGQKVEFLVSFYNNEISEKSEIFDDQFSVERPDGSNFTLKIRSTKLEDSAMYFCASSDQGGGNTIYFGEGSWLTVV.

The chain uses TRBV5-1 and TRBJ2-6; D might be TRBD1 (7 bases). Between the trimmed V and J ends, which lost 3 bases and 4 bases, there was a span of 20 bases. The CDR3 has 18 residues. Germline V gives CDR1 SGHRS, CDR2 YFSETQ. The CDR3 spells CASSSRGTTSPGANVLTF. The CDR3 bases are TGCGCCAGCAGCTCCAGGGGGACAACTAGCCCGGGGGCCAACGTCCTGACTTTC.

The V gene is TRBV5-4, the J gene TRBJ2-1, with 7 nucleotides matching TRBD1. Germline CDR1 reads SGHNT; CDR2 reads YYREEE (reference sequence). There are 15 residues in the CDR3. Trimming removed 1 base from V and 4 bases from J; junction bases left unmatched: 5. The CDR3 spells CASSLSGTAYNEQFF. The CDR3 DNA sequence: TGTGCCAGCAGCTTGTCCGGGACAGCGTACAATGAGCAGTTCTTC.

V usage is TRBV5-5 and J usage is TRBJ2-2; no firm D call. V lost 1 base and J lost 1, with 8 bases in between. Germline CDR1 is SGHKS and CDR2 is YYEKEE (reference sequence). This CDR3 is built from 15 residues. The CDR3 protein is CASSLRLMNTGELFF. DNA of the CDR3: TGTGCCAGCAGCTTGAGACTGATGAACACCGGGGAGCTGTTTTTT.

The V gene is TRBV20-1, the J gene TRBJ2-3; the D is unclear. The germline V gene has CDR1 DFQATT and CDR2 SNEGSKA (reference sequence). The CDR3 is 11 residues long. V gave up 0 bases and J gave up 3 bases, with 1 base separating them. The CDR3 is CSARDTDTQYF. The CDR3 nucleotides are TGCAGTGCTAGAGATACAGATACGCAGTATTTT.

The gene calls are TRBV11-3 and TRBJ2-5, with TRBD2 identical over 13 bases. The end of the DNA aligns better with TRBJ2-7, so the J call may be wrong. In germline, CDR1 is SGHNT, CDR2 YENEEA. The CDR3 spans 16 residues. CDR3 sequence: CASSPLRLAGGYEQYF. The CDR3 DNA reads as TGTGCCAGCAGCCCCTTGCGACTAGCGGGGGGCTACGAGCAGTACTTC.

This clone was seen only once. V gene TRBV4-3 combines with J gene TRBJ1-6; D gene unclear. The germline V and J ends were trimmed by 0 bases and 9 bases, with 15 bases remaining between them. CDR1 is LGHNA, CDR2 YSLEER, per germline. The CDR3 is 16 amino acids. CDR3 DNA sequence: TGCGCCAGCAGCCAAGAGGAAGGTGTGGGTGGTTCACCCCTCCACTTT. Translated: CASSQEEGVGGSPLHF.

The J gene is TRBJ1-2, the V gene TRBV2; D is ambiguous. The CDR3 loop spans 14 amino acids. Trimming removed 2 bases at V and 0 bases at J, with 7 bases between. Germline-derived CDR1 and CDR2 are SNHLY and FYNNEI. The CDR3 is CASSENLPNYGYTF. The CDR3 region has the DNA TGTGCCAGCAGTGAAAATTTACCTAACTATGGCTACACCTTC. Complete variable domain (other parts from reference TRBV2 and TRBJ1-2): EPEVTQTPSHQVTQMGQEVILRCVPISNHLYFYWYRQILGQKVEFLVSFYNNEISEKSEIFDDQFSVERPDGSNFTLKIRSTKLEDSAMYFCASSENLPNYGYTFGSGTRLTVV.

This clone was counted once. The V gene is TRBV4-1, the J gene TRBJ2-5, with D perhaps matching TRBD1 (6 bases). V was trimmed by 4 bases and J by 2 bases, leaving 11 bases between them. The length of the CDR3 is 14 residues. The germline gives CDR1 MGHRA, CDR2 YSYEKL. CDR3 nucleotides: TGCGCCAGCAGCCGTACAGGGCCTCAAGAGACCCAGTACTTC. Its protein is CASSRTGPQETQYF.

This chain links TRBV20-1 with TRBJ2-5; D is ambiguous. The germline gives CDR1 DFQATT, CDR2 SNEGSKA (reference sequence). Trimming took off 4 bases at V and 2 bases at J, with 5 bases between the two ends. The CDR3 totals 11 residues. Here the CDR3 DNA reads TGCAGTGCTACAGGTCAAGAGACCCAGTACTTC. Its protein product is CSATGQETQYF.